The rows below give T cell receptor beta chains drawn from one sample of a study of blood T cell repertoires in COVID-19. Here immunoSEQ multiplex PCR was the method, and the copy in TCRdb shows in-frame clones only, minus some. The sample yields 400,000 or so clones, 88% seen once. Sequencing was performed on PBMCs or T cells enriched from blood (not recorded which). The receptors come from a woman aged 35 to 49 with acute COVID-19. Each CDR3 is given with its conserved first and last residue. Fields, in order: V gene, D gene, clone size, J gene, CDR3 protein, CDR3 DNA. D genes are given only for firm matches. Where a row states a size, it is once, few, many or the class of an expanded clone; other rows omit it.

v_call: TRBV5-1; d_call: NA; clone_size: NA; j_call: TRBJ1-6; cdr3_aa: CASSPETDSPLHF; cdr3_nt: TGCGCCAGCAGCCCTGAGACAGATTCACCCCTCCACTTT
v_call: TRBV5-4; d_call: TRBD1; clone_size: NA; j_call: TRBJ2-5; cdr3_aa: CASSLVTRGRQETQYF; cdr3_nt: TGTGCCAGCAGCTTGGTGACCAGGGGGCGCCAAGAGACCCAGTACTTC
v_call: TRBV4-1; d_call: TRBD1; clone_size: few; j_call: TRBJ1-5; cdr3_aa: CASSQEGTGMRQPQHF; cdr3_nt: TGCGCCAGCAGCCAAGAGGGGACAGGGATGAGGCAGCCCCAGCATTTT
v_call: TRBV3-1/TRBV3-2; d_call: NA; clone_size: NA; j_call: TRBJ2-2; cdr3_aa: CASSQAAVTGELFF; cdr3_nt: TGTGCCAGCAGCCAAGCTGCGGTTACCGGGGAGCTGTTTTTT
v_call: TRBV6-5; d_call: TRBD1; clone_size: NA; j_call: TRBJ2-7; cdr3_aa: CASSPARGREQYF; cdr3_nt: TGTGCCAGCAGCCCCGCTAGGGGGCGTGAGCAGTACTTC
v_call: TRBV3-1/TRBV3-2; d_call: NA; clone_size: NA; j_call: TRBJ1-2; cdr3_aa: CASSQADTSLSGYTF; cdr3_nt: TGTGCCAGCAGCCAAGCTGACACATCCTTAAGCGGCTACACCTTC
v_call: TRBV2; d_call: TRBD2; clone_size: few; j_call: TRBJ2-2; cdr3_aa: CASKPEGLAGARNTGELFF; cdr3_nt: TGTGCCTCAAAACCCGAGGGGCTAGCGGGGGCCAGAAACACCGGGGAGCTGTTTTTT
v_call: TRBV27; d_call: TRBD1; clone_size: NA; j_call: TRBJ1-5; cdr3_aa: CASSWTGRGQPQHF; cdr3_nt: TGTGCCAGCAGTTGGACAGGTAGGGGTCAGCCCCAGCATTTT
v_call: TRBV30; d_call: TRBD1; clone_size: NA; j_call: TRBJ1-5; cdr3_aa: CAWSEQGNQPQHF; cdr3_nt: TGTGCCTGGAGCGAACAGGGGAATCAGCCCCAGCATTTT
v_call: TRBV15; d_call: TRBD1; clone_size: NA; j_call: TRBJ1-2; cdr3_aa: CATSTTRQGLNYGYTF; cdr3_nt: TGTGCCACCAGCACGACGAGACAGGGTTTGAACTATGGCTACACCTTC